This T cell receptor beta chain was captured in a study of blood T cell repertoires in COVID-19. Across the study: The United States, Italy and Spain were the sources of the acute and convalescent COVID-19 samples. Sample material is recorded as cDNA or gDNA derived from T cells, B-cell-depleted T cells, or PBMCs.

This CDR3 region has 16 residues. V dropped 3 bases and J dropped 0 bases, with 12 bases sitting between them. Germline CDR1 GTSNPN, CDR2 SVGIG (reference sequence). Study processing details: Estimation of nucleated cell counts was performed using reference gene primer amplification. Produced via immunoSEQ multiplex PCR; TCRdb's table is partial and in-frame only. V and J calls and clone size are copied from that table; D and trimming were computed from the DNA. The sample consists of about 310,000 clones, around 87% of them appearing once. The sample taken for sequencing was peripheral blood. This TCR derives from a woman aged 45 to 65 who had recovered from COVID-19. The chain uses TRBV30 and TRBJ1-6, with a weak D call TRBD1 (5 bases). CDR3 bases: TGTGCCTGGAGCCACAGGTCTTACTCCTATAATTCACCCCTCCACTTT. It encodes CAWSHRSYSYNSPLHF.